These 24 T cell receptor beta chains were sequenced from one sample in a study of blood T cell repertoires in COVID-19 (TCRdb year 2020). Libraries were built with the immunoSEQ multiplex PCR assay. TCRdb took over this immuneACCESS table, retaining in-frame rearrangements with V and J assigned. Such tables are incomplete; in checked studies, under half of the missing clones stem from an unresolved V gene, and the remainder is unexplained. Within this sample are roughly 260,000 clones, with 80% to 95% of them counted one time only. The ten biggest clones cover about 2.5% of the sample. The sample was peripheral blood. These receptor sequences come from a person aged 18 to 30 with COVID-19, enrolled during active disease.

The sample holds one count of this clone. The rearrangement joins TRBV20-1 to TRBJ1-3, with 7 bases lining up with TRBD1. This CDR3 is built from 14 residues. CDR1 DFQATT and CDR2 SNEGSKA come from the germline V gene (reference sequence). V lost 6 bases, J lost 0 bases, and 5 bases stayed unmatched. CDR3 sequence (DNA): TGCAGTGCGAGTTCAGGGGGCTCTGGAAACACCATATATTTT. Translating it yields CSASSGGSGNTIYF.

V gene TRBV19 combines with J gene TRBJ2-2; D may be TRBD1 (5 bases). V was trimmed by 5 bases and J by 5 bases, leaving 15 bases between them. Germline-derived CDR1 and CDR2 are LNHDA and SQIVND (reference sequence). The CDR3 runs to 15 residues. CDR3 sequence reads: CASSPPGAGTGELFF. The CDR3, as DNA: TGTGCCAGTAGTCCGCCTGGGGCAGGAACCGGGGAGCTGTTTTTT.

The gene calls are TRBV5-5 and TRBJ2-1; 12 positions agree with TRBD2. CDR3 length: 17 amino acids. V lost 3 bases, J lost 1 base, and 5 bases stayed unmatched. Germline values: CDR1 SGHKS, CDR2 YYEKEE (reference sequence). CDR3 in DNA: TGTGCCAGCAGCTCCCGGACTAGCGGGACATCCTACAATGAGCAGTTCTTC. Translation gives CASSSRTSGTSYNEQFF.

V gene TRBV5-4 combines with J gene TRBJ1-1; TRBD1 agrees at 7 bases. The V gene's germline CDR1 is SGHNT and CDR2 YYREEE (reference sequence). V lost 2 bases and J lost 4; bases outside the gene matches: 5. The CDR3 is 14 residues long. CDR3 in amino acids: CASSFTGVGTEAFF. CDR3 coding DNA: TGTGCCAGCAGCTTTACAGGGGTGGGCACTGAAGCTTTCTTT.

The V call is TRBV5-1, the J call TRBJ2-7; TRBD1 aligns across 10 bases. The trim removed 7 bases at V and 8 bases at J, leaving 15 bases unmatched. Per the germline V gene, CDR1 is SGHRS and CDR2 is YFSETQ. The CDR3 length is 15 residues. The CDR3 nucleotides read TGCGCCAGCCATTTATCGGGACAGGGGAATTCCAAGCAGTACTTC. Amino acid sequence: CASHLSGQGNSKQYF.

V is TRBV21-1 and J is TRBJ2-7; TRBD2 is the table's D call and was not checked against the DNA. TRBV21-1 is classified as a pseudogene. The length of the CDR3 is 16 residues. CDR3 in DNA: TGTGCCAGCAGCTCAACCCCTCCGGGTTGGCGAGACGAGCAGTACTTC. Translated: CASSSTPPGWRDEQYF.

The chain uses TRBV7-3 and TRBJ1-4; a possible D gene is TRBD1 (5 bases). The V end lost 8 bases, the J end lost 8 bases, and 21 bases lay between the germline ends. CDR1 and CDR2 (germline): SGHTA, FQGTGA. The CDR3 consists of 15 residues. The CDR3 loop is CASPSGGTWDEKLFF. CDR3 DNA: TGTGCCAGCCCCTCGGGGGGGACTTGGGACGAAAAACTGTTTTTT.

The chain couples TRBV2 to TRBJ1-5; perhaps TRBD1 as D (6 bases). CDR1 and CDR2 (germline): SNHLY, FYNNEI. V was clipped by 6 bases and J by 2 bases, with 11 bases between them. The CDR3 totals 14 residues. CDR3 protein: CASSGGGGNQPQHF. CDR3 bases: TGTGCCAGCAGCGGCGGGGGCGGCAATCAGCCCCAGCATTTT. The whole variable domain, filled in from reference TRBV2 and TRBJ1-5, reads EPEVTQTPSHQVTQMGQEVILRCVPISNHLYFYWYRQILGQKVEFLVSFYNNEISEKSEIFDDQFSVERPDGSNFTLKIRSTKLEDSAMYFCASSGGGGNQPQHFGDGTRLSIL.

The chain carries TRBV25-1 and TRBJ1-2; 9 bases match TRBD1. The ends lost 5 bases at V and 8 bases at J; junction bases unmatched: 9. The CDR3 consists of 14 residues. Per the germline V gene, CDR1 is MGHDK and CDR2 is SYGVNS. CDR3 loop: CASSPTDRGRGYTF. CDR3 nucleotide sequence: TGTGCCAGCAGTCCCACGGACAGGGGTCGGGGCTACACCTTC.

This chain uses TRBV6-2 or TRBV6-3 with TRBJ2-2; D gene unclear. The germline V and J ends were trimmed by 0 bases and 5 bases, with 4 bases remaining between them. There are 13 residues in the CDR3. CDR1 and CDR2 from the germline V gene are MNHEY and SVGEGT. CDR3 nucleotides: TGTGCCAGCAGTTACTCAGAGACCGGGGAGCTGTTTTTT. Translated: CASSYSETGELFF.

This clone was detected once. In DNA, the CDR3 is TGTGCCAGCAGCCAAGAGCAGGGAAATACGCAGTATTTT. This encodes CASSQEQGNTQYF. The genes are TRBV14 and TRBJ2-3; weak D call: TRBD1 (5 bases). Trimming took 0 bases from V and 7 from J, leaving 8 bases between them. CDR1 and CDR2 from the germline V gene are SGHDN and FVKESK. The CDR3 sequence is 13 residues long.

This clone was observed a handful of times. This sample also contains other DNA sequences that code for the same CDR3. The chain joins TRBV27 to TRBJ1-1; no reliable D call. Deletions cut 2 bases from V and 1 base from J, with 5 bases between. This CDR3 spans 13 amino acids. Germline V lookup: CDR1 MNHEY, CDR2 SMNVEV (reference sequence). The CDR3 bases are TGTGCCAGCAGTTTAGGAGCGAACACTGAAGCTTTCTTT. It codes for CASSLGANTEAFF.

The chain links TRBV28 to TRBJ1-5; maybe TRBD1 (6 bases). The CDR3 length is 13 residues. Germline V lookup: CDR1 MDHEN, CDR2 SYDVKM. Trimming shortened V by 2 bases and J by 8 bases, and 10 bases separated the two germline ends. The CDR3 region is CASSLTGPKPQHF. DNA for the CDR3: TGTGCCAGCAGTTTAACAGGGCCGAAGCCCCAGCATTTT.

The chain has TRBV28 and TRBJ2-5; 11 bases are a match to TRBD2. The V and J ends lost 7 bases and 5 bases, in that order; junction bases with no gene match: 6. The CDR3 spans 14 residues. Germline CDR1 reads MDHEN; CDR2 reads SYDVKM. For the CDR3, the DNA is TGTGCCAGCACTGCTAGCGGGAGGTGGGAGACCCAGTACTTC. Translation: CASTASGRWETQYF.

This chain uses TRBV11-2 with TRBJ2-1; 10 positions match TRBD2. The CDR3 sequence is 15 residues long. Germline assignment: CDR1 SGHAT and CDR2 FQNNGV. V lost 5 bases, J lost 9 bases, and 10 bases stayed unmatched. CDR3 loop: CASSVTAGGRGEQFF. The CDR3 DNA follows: TGTGCCAGCAGCGTCACAGCGGGAGGGCGAGGTGAGCAGTTCTTC.

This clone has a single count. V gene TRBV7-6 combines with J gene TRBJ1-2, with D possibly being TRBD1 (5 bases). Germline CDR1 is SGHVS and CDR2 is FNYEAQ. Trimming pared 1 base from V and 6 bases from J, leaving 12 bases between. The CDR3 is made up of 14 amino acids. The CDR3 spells CASSLEPGQDGYTF. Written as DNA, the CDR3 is TGTGCCAGCAGCTTAGAGCCAGGGCAGGATGGCTACACCTTC.

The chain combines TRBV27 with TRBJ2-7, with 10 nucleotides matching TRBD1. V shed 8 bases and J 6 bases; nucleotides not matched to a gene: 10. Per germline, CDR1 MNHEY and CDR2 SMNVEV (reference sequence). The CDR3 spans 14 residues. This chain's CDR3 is CASGGTGALSEQYF. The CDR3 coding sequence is TGTGCCAGCGGAGGGACAGGGGCCCTCTCCGAGCAGTACTTC.

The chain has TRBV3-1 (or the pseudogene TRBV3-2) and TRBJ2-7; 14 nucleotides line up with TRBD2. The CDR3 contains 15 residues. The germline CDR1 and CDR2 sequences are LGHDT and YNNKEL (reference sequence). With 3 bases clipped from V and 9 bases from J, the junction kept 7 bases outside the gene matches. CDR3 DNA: TGTGCCAGCAGCCAGGGAGGGACTAGCGGGAGAAGGCAGTACTTC. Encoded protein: CASSQGGTSGRRQYF.

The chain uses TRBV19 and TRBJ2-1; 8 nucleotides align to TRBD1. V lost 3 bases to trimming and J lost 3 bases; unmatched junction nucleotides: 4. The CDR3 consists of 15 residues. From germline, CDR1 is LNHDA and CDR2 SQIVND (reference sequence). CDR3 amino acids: CASSIPDRDYNEQFF. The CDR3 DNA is TGTGCCAGTAGTATTCCGGACAGGGACTACAATGAGCAGTTCTTC.

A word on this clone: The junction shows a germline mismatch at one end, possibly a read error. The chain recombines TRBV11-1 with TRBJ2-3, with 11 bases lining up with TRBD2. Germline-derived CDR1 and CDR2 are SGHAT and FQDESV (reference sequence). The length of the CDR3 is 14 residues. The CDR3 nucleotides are TGTGCCAGCAGCCTAGCGGGAGGTGGAGATACGCAGTATTTT. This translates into CASSLAGGGDTQYF.

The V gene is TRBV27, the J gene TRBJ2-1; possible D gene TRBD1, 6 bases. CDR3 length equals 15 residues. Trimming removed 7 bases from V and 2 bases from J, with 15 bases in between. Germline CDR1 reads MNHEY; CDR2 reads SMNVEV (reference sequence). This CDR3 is CASTLRAGAYNEQFF. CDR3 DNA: TGTGCCAGCACTCTTAGGGCAGGGGCCTACAATGAGCAGTTCTTC.

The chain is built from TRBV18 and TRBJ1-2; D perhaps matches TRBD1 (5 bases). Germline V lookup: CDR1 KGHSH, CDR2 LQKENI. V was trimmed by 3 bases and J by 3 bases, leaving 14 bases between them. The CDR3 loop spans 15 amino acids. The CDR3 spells CASSPPRGNDYGYTF. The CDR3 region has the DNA TGTGCCAGCTCACCCCCCCGGGGGAACGACTATGGCTACACCTTC.

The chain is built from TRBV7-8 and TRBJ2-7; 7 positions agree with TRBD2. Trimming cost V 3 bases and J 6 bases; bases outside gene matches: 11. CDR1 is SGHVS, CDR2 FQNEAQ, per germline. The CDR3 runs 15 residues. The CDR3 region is CASSFGREPLAEQYF. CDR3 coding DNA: TGTGCCAGCAGCTTCGGGCGGGAGCCCCTAGCCGAGCAGTACTTC.

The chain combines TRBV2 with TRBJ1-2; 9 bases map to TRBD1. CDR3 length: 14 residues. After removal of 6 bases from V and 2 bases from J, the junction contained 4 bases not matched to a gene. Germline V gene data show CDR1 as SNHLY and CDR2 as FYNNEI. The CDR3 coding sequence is TGTGCCAGCAGGGCGGGACAGGGAAACTATGGCTACACCTTC. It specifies CASRAGQGNYGYTF.